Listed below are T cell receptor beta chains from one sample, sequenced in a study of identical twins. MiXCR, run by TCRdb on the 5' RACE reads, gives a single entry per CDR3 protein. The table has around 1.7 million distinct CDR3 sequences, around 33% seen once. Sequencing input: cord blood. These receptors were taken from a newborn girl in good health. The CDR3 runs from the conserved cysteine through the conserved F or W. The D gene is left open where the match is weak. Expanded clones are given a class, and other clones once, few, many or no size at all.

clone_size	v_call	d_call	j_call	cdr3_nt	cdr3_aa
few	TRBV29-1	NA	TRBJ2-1	TGCAGCGTTGAAAACCACGCCCCCTCGAGGGGTGAGCAGTTCTTC	CSVENHAPSRGEQFF
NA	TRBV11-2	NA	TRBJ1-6	TGTGCCAGCAGCTTAGTCCAAGGACAGATCAATTCACCCCTCCACTTT	CASSLVQGQINSPLHF
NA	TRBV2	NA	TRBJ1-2	TGTGCCAGCAGTGCCACCGGGACAAAGAGGGGTTACTATGGCTACACCTTC	CASSATGTKRGYYGYTF
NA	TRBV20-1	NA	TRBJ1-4	TGCAGTGCTAGAGAAGGGATCACTAATGAAAAACTGTTTTTT	CSAREGITNEKLFF
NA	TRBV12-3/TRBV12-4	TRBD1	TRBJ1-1	TGTGCCAGCAGCCAAGGACAGGGTGAGTCTGAAGCTTTCTTT	CASSQGQGESEAFF
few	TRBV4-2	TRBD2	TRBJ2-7	TGTGCCAGCAGCCAAGAGGCAGGGAGGGGCTACGAGCAGTACTTC	CASSQEAGRGYEQYF
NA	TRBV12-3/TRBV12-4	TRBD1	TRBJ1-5	TGTGCCAGCAGTACCGCGGGACAGGGACATCAGCCCCAGCATTTT	CASSTAGQGHQPQHF
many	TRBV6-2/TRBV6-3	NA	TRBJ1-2	TGTGCCAGCAGTTACTCGAGGGACTATGGCTACACCTTC	CASSYSRDYGYTF
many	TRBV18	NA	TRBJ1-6	TGTGCCAGCAGTCCCAGGAATTCACCCCTCCACTTT	CASSPRNSPLHF
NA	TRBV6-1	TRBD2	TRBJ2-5	TGTGCCAGCAGTGAGGTAGCGGGGGGCCAAGAGACCCAGTACTTC	CASSEVAGGQETQYF
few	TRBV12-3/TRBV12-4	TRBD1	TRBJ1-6	TGTGCCAGCAGGGGGGACAGCCTCTATAATTCACCCCTCCACTTT	CASRGDSLYNSPLHF
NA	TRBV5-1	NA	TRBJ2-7	TGCGCCAGCAGCTTAATGCCGGGCGAGATCTACGAGCAGTACTTC	CASSLMPGEIYEQYF
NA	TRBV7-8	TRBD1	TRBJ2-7	TGTGCCAGCAGCTTGGGCGACAGGGCGGCCTCCTACGAGCAGTACTTC	CASSLGDRAASYEQYF
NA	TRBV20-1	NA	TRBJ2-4	TGCAGTGCTAGTCCAGGGCTGACAAACATTCAGTACTTC	CSASPGLTNIQYF
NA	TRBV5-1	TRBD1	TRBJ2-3	TGCGCCAGCAGCTCTGCGGGACAGGGCCTCGGGACGCAGTATTTT	CASSSAGQGLGTQYF
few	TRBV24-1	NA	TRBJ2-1	TGTGCCACCAGTGATCGGGAGCACATCTACAATGAGCAGTTCTTC	CATSDREHIYNEQFF
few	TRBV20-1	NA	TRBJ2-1	TGCAGTGCTATATCTTGGGGGCGGGATTCCTACAATGAGCAGTTCTTC	CSAISWGRDSYNEQFF
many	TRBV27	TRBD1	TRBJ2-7	TGTGCCAGCAGTTTAAACAGGGGGCTTGACGAGCAGTACTTC	CASSLNRGLDEQYF
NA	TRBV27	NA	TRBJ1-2	TGTGCCAGCAGTCAAGGCGCGGCCTGGAGGTATGGCTACACCTTC	CASSQGAAWRYGYTF
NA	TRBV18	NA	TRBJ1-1	TGTGCCAGCTCACCATCCGGGGTCCCCATGAACACTGAAGCTTTCTTT	CASSPSGVPMNTEAFF
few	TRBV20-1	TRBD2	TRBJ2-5	TGCAGTGCTAGGGGGACTAGCCGGCAAGTCCAAGAGACCCAGTACTTC	CSARGTSRQVQETQYF
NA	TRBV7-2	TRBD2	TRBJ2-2	TGTGCCAGCAGCTTAGGACTAGCGGGGGCCCTGAACACCGGGGAGCTGTTTTTT	CASSLGLAGALNTGELFF
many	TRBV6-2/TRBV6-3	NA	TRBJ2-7	TGTGCCAGCAGTTACCGGACTGTCTCCTACGAGCAGTACTTC	CASSYRTVSYEQYF
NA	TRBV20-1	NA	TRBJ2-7	TGCAGTGCTATTCGCTCAGGATTGGGAGAGCAGTACTTC	CSAIRSGLGEQYF
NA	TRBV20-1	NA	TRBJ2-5	TGCAGTGCTAGTGCTAGCACGCAAGAGACCCAGTACTTC	CSASASTQETQYF
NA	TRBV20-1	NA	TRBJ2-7	TGCAGTGCCGCAGACTGGCTCTCCTACAATGAGCAGTACTTC	CSAADWLSYNEQYF
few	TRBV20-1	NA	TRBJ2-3	TGCAGTGCTGCCCTAGCGTATACGCAGTATTTT	CSAALAYTQYF
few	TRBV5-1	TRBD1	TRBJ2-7	TGCGCCAGCAGCTTTACAGGGGGATCGAGCTCCTACGAGCAGTACTTC	CASSFTGGSSSYEQYF
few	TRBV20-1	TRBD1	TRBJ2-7	TGCAGTGCTAGTCGCAGGGGGTTATACGAGCAGTACTTC	CSASRRGLYEQYF